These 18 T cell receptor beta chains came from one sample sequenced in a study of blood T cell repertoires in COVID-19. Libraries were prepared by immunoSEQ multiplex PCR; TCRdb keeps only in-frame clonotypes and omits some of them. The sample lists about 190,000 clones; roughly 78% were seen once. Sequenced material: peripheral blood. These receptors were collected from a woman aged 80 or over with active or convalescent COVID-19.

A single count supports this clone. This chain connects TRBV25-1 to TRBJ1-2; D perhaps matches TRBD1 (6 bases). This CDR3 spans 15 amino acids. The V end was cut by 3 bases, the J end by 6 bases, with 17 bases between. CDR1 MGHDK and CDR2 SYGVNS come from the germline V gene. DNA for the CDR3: TGTGCCAGCAGTGACCGGGACATACCACGCAATGGCTACACCTTC. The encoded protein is CASSDRDIPRNGYTF.

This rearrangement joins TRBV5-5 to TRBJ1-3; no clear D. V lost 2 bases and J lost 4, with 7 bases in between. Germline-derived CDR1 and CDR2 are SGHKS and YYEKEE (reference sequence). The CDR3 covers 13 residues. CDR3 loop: CASSLQWGNTIYF. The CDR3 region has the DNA TGTGCCAGCAGCTTACAGTGGGGAAACACCATATATTTT.

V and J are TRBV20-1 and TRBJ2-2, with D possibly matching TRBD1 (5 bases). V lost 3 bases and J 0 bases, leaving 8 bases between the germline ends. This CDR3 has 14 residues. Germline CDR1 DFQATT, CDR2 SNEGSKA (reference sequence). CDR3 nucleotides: TGCAGTGCTAGTCAGGGATCGAACACCGGGGAGCTGTTTTTT. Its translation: CSASQGSNTGELFF.

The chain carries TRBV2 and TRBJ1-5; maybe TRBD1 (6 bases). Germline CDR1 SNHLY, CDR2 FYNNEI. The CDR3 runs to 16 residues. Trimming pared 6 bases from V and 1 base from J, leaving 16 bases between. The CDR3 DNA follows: TGTGCCAGCAGGAGGGGACACCCAGGGAGCAATCAGCCCCAGCATTTT. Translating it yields CASRRGHPGSNQPQHF.

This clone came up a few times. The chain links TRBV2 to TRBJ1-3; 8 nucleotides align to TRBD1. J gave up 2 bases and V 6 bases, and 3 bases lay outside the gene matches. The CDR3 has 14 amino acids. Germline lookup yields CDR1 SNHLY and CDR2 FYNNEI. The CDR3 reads CASRADRAGNTIYF. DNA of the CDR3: TGTGCCAGCAGGGCGGACAGGGCTGGAAACACCATATATTTT.

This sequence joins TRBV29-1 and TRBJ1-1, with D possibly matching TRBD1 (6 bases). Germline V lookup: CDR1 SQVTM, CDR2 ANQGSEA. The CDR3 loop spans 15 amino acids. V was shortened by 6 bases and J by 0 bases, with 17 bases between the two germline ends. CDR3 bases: TGCAGCGTGGGGGCCGGGCCAAGCATGAACACTGAAGCTTTCTTT. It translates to CSVGAGPSMNTEAFF.

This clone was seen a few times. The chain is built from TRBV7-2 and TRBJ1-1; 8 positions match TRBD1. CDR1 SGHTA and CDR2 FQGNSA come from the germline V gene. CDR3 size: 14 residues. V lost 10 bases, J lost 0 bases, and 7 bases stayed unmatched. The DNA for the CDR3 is TGTGCCACCCAGGGGGCTGGTATGAACACTGAAGCTTTCTTT. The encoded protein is CATQGAGMNTEAFF.

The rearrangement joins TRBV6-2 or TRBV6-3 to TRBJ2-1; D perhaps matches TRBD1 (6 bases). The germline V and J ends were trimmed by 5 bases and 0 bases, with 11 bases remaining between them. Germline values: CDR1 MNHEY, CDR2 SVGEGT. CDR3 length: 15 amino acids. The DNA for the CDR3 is TGTGCCAGCAGTCCCGGGACAAACTCCTACAATGAGCAGTTCTTC. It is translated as CASSPGTNSYNEQFF.

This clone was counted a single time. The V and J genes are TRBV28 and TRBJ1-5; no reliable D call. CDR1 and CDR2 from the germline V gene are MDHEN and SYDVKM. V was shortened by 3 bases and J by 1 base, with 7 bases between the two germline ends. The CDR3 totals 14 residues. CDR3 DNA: TGTGCCAGCAGTTTTTCAGCGAGCAATCAGCCCCAGCATTTT. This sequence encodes CASSFSASNQPQHF.

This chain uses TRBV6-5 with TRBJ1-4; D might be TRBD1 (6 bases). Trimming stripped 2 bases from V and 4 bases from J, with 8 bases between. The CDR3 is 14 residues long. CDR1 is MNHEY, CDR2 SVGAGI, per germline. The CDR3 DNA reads TGTGCCAGCAGTTACGGGACACATAATGAAAAACTGTTTTTT. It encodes CASSYGTHNEKLFF.

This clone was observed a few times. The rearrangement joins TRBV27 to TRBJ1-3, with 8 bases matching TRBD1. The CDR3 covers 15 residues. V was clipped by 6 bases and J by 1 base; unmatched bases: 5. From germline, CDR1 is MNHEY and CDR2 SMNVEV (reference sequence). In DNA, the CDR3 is TGTGCCAGCAGGCTACAGGGGGGTTCTGGAAACACCATATATTTT. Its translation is CASRLQGGSGNTIYF.

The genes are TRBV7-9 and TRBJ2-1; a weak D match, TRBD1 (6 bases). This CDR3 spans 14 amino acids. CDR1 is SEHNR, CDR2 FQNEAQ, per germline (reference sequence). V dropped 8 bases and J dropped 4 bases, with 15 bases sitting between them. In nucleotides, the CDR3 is TGTGCCAGCCAGAGGGGGACCCAATACAATGAGCAGTTCTTC. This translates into CASQRGTQYNEQFF.

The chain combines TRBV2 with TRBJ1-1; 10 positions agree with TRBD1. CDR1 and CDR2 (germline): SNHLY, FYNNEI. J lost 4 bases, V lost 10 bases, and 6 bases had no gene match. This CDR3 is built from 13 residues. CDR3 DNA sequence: TGTGCCAACTGGGACAGGGGTGCCACTGAAGCTTTCTTT. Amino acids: CANWDRGATEAFF.

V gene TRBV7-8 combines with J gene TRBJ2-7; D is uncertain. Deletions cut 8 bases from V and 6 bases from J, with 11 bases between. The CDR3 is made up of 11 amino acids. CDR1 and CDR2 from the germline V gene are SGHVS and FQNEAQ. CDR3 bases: TGTGCCAGCGCCCCTTACTCCGAGCAGTACTTC. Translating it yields CASAPYSEQYF.

The CDR3 region has the DNA TGTGCCAGCAGACCTGACAGGGACACTGAAGCTTTCTTT. This translates into CASRPDRDTEAFF. V gene TRBV2 combines with J gene TRBJ1-1, with 7 bases identical to TRBD1. CDR1 is SNHLY and CDR2 is FYNNEI in the germline V gene. With 6 bases clipped from V and 3 bases from J, the junction kept 4 bases outside the gene matches. The CDR3 spans 13 residues.

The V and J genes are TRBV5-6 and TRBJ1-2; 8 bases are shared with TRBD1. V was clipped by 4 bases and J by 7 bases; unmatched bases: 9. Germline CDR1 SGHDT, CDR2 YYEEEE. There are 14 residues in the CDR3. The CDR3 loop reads CASSMDQGARGYTF. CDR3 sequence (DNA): TGTGCCAGCAGCATGGACCAGGGGGCCCGTGGCTACACCTTC.

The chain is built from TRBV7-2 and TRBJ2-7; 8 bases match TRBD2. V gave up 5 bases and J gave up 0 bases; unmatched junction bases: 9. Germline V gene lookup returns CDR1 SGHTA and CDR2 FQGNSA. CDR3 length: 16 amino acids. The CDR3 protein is CASSVGGGVTSYEQYF. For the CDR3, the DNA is TGTGCCAGCAGCGTCGGGGGGGGCGTGACCTCCTACGAGCAGTACTTC. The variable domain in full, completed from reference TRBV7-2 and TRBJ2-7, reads GAGVSQSPSNKVTEKGKDVELRCDPISGHTALYWYRQSLGQGLEFLIYFQGNSAPDKSGLPSDRFSAERTGGSVSTLTIQRTQQEDSAVYLCASSVGGGVTSYEQYFGPGTRLTVT.

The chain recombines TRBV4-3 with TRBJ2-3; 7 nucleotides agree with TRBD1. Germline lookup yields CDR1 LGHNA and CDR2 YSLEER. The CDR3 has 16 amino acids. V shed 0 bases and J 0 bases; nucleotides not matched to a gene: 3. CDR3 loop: CASSQDYRGSTDTQYF. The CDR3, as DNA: TGCGCCAGCAGCCAAGATTACAGGGGTAGCACAGATACGCAGTATTTT.